This T cell receptor beta chain was found in a study of shared clonotypes between healthy human individuals. This CDR3 is 14 amino acids long. CDR1 is MDHEN, CDR2 SYDVKM, per germline. The V gene lost 2 bases and the J gene lost 4 bases, with 11 bases spanning the gap. Measured with immunoSEQ multiplex PCR; TCRdb has only the in-frame clones, and not every one. This sample has some 2,000,000 clones, with approximately 95% found just once. About this clone itself: The target antigen is unknown.

Study conclusions and caveats: Compared with memory subsets, naive subsets generally had larger estimated richness.

The chain employs TRBV28 and TRBJ2-5, with a possible D match to TRBD1 (7 bases). Sequenced sample: naive CD4+ T cells sorted from blood. As to subset: CD45RA+ positively selected. The origin of this receptor is a man aged 18-30 years in good health. CDR3 in DNA: TGTGCCAGCAGTTTAGGAGGGGGCGGAGAGACCCAGTACTTC. It is translated as CASSLGGGGETQYF. Complete variable domain (other parts from reference TRBV28 and TRBJ2-5): DVKVTQSSRYLVKRTGEKVFLECVQDMDHENMFWYRQDPGLGLRLIYFSYDVKMKEKGDIPEGYSVSREKKERFSLILESASTNQTSMYLCASSLGGGGETQYFGPGTRLLVL.